The source of this TCR beta chain is a study of blood T cells in healthy people across ages. A second PCR of about 6 to 12 cycles used a sample-barcoded 5' primer and a J-beta primer mix. Each cDNA was tagged by a template-switch adaptor containing 12 random nucleotides. In TCRdb, the 5' RACE reads were re-called with MiXCR into one record per CDR3 protein. Counted here are under 2 million distinct CDR3 sequences, almost 35% occurring once; the ten biggest clones make up approximately 10%. Trimming took 5 bases from V and 0 from J; bases not matched to a gene: 11. In germline, CDR1 is SGHTA, CDR2 FQGNSA. This CDR3 has 18 amino acids.

The chain has TRBV7-2 and TRBJ2-7; 12 nucleotides line up with TRBD2. This TCR came from a woman in her twenties or thirties in good health. Sequencing was performed on blood. CDR3 coding DNA: TGTGCCAGCAGCCTAAGGACTAGCGGGGTTACCAGCTCCTACGAGCAGTACTTC. This codes for CASSLRTSGVTSSYEQYF.